Listed below are T cell receptor beta chains from one sample, sequenced in a study of CD8 T cells in ankylosing spondylitis. TCRdb recomputed calls from the 5' RACE reads with MiXCR, one row per CDR3 protein. The sample lists under 250,000 distinct CDR3 sequences; about 7.3% were seen once. Sample: blood, either unsorted or a sorted T cell fraction (not recorded which). These receptors originate from a male donor with ankylosing spondylitis. CDR3s include the opening cysteine and the closing phenylalanine or tryptophan.

TRBV19	CASTILPNTGELFF
TRBV4-2	CASSQERGSYEQYF
TRBV7-9	CASSLLGEVADEQYF
TRBV11-2	CASSPGRNYGYTF
TRBV21-1	CASSLGRGAGVCNEQYF
TRBV29-1	CSDEGGRADNEQFF
TRBV7-9	CASSLAGLAVEQFF
TRBV9	CASSVGVVPHEQYF
TRBV20-1	CSARGVGETSGRAPFF
TRBV3-1	CASSQDDPGVLGGANVLTF
TRBV4-1	CASSHPGTNYGYTF
TRBV2	CASQSGAGLSEQYF
TRBV27	CASSFDSGVYNEQFF
TRBV2	CASSEGWGKHGRDTQYF
TRBV5-6	CASSLKGQPNEKLFF
TRBV19	CASRLSLQGEQFF
TRBV20-1	CSANPLRGSVLYGYTF
TRBV27	CASSFQGTTDTQYF
TRBV29-1	CSVEGGSYNEQFF
TRBV7-2	CASSLGGGDRGDTQYF
TRBV7-9	CASSLVLGVSGELFF
TRBV12-3/TRBV12-4	CASSLGTLEAGELFF
TRBV6-2/TRBV6-3	CASRRDYRRYNEQFF
TRBV28	CASSFVGLAPKGSSTDTQYF
TRBV7-8	CASSLSGGTKLYEQYF
TRBV11-2	CASSWVIAGEQETQYF
TRBV5-1	CASSPQGATRYGYTF
TRBV3-1	CASSQDGSSGGNNEQFF
TRBV5-1	CASASSSAPFYHNEQFF
TRBV11-2	CASSLHPTYYEQYF
TRBV20-1	CSARAPGQPQSYEQYF
TRBV12-3/TRBV12-4	CASSWGGGEQYF
TRBV7-9	CASSFSGTGALTDTQYF
TRBV28	CASSLLLPRNTGELFF
TRBV6-1	CASRGVNTDTQYF
TRBV4-3	CASSQRGGGFGETQYF
TRBV6-1	CASSDLLDTQYF
TRBV4-3	CASSQDGDFERGAFNEQFF
TRBV4-2	CASSQDRGENYGYTF
TRBV6-1	CASSPGDRPWGEQYF
TRBV20-1	CSARVTQGRGYGYTF
TRBV7-6	CASSLQGAQETQYF
TRBV9	CASGPRGTDTQYF
TRBV20-1	CSPRDIKHTEAFF
TRBV7-9	CASSPRTGGRFNEQFF
TRBV14	CASSQVGQVMNGYTF
TRBV13	CASSLGAHYEAFF
TRBV12-5	CASGISGTTDTQYF
TRBV7-8	CASSARTGYLGDTQYF
TRBV27	CASSPRDHTDTQYF
TRBV5-1	CASSLAGGRNEQFF
TRBV7-9	CASRSIAGGLDEQFF
TRBV2	CASSEGQGAISGELFF
TRBV7-9	CASSRGQGPNTEAFF
TRBV28	CASSLTRGGELFF
TRBV2	CASSPGAIAGGEPPTDTQYF